This TCR beta chain was recovered during a study of blood T cell repertoires in COVID-19 (TCRdb year 2020). Study-wide context: The collaborator samples originated in the United States, Italy and Spain and spanned the acute and convalescent phases of COVID-19. The material from the prospective study consisted of cDNA or gDNA derived from T cells, B-cell-depleted T cells, or PBMCs. Subjects who had been exposed to COVID-19, were actively infected with it, or had recovered from it provided the deeply sampled blood TCRbeta repertoires that made up the dataset. The repertoires were made available in a free public database intended to serve as a resource for research on the immune response to SARS-CoV-2. Samples came from the ongoing ImmuneRACE study (first 160 participants) plus 1,254 subjects from 6 global collaborators. The sample metadata nearly always contained a de-identified subject ID, COVID-19 status, age in years and sex. Where HLA class I and class II types were available, the types were taken from metadata supplied by the sample provider, not from assay-based typing. Points the paper makes about the study in general: Clinical and demographic metadata were provided uncurated, with the amount varying by source and participant.

CDR1 and CDR2 are read off the germline V gene as SGHRS and YFSETQ. From cysteine to phenylalanine, the CDR3 is 14 amino acids long. CDR3 DNA only is kept here, 42 bases in frame from base 1. V loses 4 bases of germline sequence and J loses 1 base, and the interval between the two ends is 11 bases. Whole blood was collected in K2EDTA tubes by collaborating institutions according to the institutions' own protocols. Collaborator samples were shipped for TCRbeta analysis as frozen whole blood, isolated PBMCs, or DNA extracted from either sample type. TCRbeta CDR3 regions were amplified from genomic DNA using the immunoSEQ Assay, a bias-controlled multiplex PCR. From the authors' description of their analysis: Within the assay, amplification of reference gene primers was used to estimate how many nucleated cells each sample contained. To quantify the absolute abundance of each unique TCRbeta CDR3 rearrangement, sequence reads were collapsed and filtered. For each sample, productive Simpson clonality was calculated as the square root of Simpson's diversity index over productive rearrangements. TCRdb re-hosts the immuneACCESS table, in-frame sequences only. Its copies lack some clones; in the studies checked, an unresolved V gene accounts for under half of them, and the cause for the rest is not known. That table supplies the V and J calls and clone size; D and trimming were determined from the DNA. The sample has approximately 140,000 clones on record, 84% of them singletons. The top ten hold around 40% of the sample.

Of note for this clone: It has no known antigen specificity. The sample holds no much larger clone one base away, and base qualities are not on file.

The rearranged segments are TRBV5-1 and TRBJ1-1; the D gene cannot be named for sure. Sequencing was done on a sample of peripheral blood. This receptor was obtained from a human donor in a cohort sampled during active COVID-19. The DNA is TGCGCCAGCAGCCCCGTTTTGGCGAACACTGAAGCTTTCTTT. The translation is CASSPVLANTEAFF.